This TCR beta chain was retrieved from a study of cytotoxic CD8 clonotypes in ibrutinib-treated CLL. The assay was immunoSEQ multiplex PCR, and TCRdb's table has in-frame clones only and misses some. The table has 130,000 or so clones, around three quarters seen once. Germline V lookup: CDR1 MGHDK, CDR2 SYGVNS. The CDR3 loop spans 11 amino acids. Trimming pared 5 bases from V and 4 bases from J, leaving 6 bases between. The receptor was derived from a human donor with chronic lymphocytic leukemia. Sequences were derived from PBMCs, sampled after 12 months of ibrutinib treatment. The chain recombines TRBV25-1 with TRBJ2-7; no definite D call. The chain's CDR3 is CASSLRYEQYF. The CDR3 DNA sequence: TGTGCCAGCAGTCTTCGATACGAGCAGTACTTC.